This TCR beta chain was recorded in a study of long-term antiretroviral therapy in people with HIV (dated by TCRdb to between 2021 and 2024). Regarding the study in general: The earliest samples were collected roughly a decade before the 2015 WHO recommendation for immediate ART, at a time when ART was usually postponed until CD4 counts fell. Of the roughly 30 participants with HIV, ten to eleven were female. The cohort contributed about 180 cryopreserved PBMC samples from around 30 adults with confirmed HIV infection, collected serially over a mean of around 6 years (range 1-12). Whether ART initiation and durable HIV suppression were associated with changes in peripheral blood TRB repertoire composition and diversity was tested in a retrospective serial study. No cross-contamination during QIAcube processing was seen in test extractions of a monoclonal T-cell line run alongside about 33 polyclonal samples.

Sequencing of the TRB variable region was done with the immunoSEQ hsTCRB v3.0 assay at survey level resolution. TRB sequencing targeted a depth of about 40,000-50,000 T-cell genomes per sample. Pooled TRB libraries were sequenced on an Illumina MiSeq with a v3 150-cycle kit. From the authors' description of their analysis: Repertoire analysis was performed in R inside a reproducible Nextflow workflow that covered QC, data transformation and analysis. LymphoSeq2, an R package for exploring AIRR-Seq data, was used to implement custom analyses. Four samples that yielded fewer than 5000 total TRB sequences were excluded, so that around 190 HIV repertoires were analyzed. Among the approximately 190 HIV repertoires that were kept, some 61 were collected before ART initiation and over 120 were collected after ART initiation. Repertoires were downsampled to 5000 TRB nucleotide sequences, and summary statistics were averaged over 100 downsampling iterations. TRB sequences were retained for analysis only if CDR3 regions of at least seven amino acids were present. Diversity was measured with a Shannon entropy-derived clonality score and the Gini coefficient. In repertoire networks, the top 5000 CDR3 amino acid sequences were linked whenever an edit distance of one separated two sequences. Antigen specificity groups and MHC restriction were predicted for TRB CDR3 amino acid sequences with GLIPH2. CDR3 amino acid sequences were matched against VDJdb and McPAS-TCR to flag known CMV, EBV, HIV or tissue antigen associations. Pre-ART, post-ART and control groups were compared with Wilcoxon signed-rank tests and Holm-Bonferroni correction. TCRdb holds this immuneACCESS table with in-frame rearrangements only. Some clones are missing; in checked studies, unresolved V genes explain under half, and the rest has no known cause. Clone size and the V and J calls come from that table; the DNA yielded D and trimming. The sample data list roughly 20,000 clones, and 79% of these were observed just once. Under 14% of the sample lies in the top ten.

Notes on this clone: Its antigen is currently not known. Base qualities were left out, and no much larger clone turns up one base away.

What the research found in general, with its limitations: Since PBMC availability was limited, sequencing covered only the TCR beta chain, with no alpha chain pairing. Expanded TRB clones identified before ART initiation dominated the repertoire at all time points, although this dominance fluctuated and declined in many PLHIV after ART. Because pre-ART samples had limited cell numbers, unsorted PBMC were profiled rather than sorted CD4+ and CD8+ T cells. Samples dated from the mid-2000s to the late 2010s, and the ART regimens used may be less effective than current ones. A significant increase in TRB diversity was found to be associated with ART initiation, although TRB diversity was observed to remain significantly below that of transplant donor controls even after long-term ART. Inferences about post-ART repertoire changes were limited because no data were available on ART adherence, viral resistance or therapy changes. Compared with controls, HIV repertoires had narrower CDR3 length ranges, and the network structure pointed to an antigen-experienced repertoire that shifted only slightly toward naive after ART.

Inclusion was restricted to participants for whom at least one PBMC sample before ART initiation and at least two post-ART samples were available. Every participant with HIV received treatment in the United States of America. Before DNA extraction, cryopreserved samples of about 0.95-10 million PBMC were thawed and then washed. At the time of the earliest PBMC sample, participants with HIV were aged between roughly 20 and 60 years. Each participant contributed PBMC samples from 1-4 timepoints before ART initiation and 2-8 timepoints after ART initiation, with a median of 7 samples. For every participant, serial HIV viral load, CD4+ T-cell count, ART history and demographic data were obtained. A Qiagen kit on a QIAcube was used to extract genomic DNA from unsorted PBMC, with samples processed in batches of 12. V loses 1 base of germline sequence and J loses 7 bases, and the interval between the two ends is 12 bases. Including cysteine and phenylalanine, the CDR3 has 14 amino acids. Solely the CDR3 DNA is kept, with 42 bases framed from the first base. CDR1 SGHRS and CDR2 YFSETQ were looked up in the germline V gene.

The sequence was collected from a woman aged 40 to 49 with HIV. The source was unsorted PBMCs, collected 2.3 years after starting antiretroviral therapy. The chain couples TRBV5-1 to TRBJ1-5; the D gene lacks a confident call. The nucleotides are TGCGCCAGCAGCTTGATGGCGGGAGACCAGCCCCAGCATTTT. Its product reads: CASSLMAGDQPQHF.